This TCR beta chain was recorded in a study of cytomegalovirus exposure and HLA in healthy donors. Study-level information: Early released data had about 80 million unique TCRs, all coming from HLA-typed donors. Study observations and caveats: When analyzed later, a missense DCLRE1C variant was found to be linked to TCR beta V- and J-gene trimming. Later analysis identified about 18,000 TCR beta sequences associated with HLA alleles, using a false discovery rate threshold of 0.05. Judged likely to be a sequencing artifact was a cluster of highly shared sequence variants.

The CDR3 totals 14 residues. V lost 2 bases and J lost 1, with 8 bases in between. Germline V gene lookup returns CDR1 SGHRS and CDR2 YFSETQ. Points on this clone: What it binds is not known.

Researchers ran the PCR with 60 Vbeta and 13 Jbeta primers. The assay was immunoSEQ multiplex PCR, and TCRdb's table has in-frame clones only and misses some. The table shows 100,000 to 150,000 clones, with around 81% occurring only once. The sequenced sample consisted of PBMCs. The J gene is TRBJ2-3, the V gene TRBV5-1; no definite D call. This TCR was sampled from a woman in her forties in good health and CMV-seronegative. CDR3 sequence reads: CASSFLPGTDTQYF. The DNA for the CDR3 is TGCGCCAGCAGCTTTTTACCGGGCACAGATACGCAGTATTTT.